This T cell receptor (beta chain) was recorded in a study of control samples from healthy donors and cancer patients. The ends were cut back, 3 bases at V and 0 bases at J, with 17 bases in the middle. This CDR3 has 18 residues. Germline CDR1 is MDHEN and CDR2 is SYDVKM. Repertoires were generated with immunoSEQ multiplex PCR, while TCRdb's copy carries only in-frame clones and drops some. The sample comprises about 190,000 clones, 91% of which are singletons, and about 2% rests with the top ten. Source material: blood. This TCR derives from a man aged 30-40 years in good health. The chain recombines TRBV28 with TRBJ2-2; maybe TRBD1 (5 bases). As DNA, the CDR3 is TGTGCCAGCAGTTTCAGGCAGGGAAAACTCGCGAACACCGGGGAGCTGTTTTTT. It translates to CASSFRQGKLANTGELFF. Filled out from reference TRBV28 and TRBJ2-2, the complete variable domain reads DVKVTQSSRYLVKRTGEKVFLECVQDMDHENMFWYRQDPGLGLRLIYFSYDVKMKEKGDIPEGYSVSREKKERFSLILESASTNQTSMYLCASSFRQGKLANTGELFFGEGSRLTVL.